Listed below are T cell receptor beta chains from one sample, sequenced in a study of CXCR3-negative and CXCR3-positive naive CD8 T cells. TCRdb reprocessed the 5' RACE reads and stores each CDR3 protein as one record, lacking DNA. This listing includes roughly 55,000 distinct CDR3 sequences. Specimen: naive CXCR3+ CD8+ T cells from blood. These receptors came from a human donor in good health. Some clones in this sample may be carry-over from other donors' samples. CDR3s include the opening cysteine and the closing phenylalanine or tryptophan. Fields, in order: V gene, J gene, CDR3 protein.

v_call: TRBV4-2; j_call: TRBJ2-3; cdr3_aa: CASSLLSDTQYF
v_call: TRBV6-2/TRBV6-3; j_call: TRBJ1-5; cdr3_aa: CASSPDRAGQPQHF
v_call: TRBV14; j_call: TRBJ2-7; cdr3_aa: CASSQDVGYEQYF
v_call: TRBV14; j_call: TRBJ2-5; cdr3_aa: CASSQVVETQYF
v_call: TRBV20-1; j_call: TRBJ1-1; cdr3_aa: CSARTDLNTEAFF
v_call: TRBV6-1; j_call: TRBJ2-7; cdr3_aa: CASSGAAGGAYYEQYF
v_call: TRBV28; j_call: TRBJ1-5; cdr3_aa: CASSFFVYGGNQPQHF
v_call: TRBV28; j_call: TRBJ2-7; cdr3_aa: CASSPDRVPPEQYF
v_call: TRBV7-9; j_call: TRBJ2-7; cdr3_aa: CASRLNLGLDEQYF
v_call: TRBV7-9; j_call: TRBJ2-4; cdr3_aa: CASSSPLLAKNIQYF
v_call: TRBV28; j_call: TRBJ2-1; cdr3_aa: CASSLLAGGYYNEQFF
v_call: TRBV7-9; j_call: TRBJ2-7; cdr3_aa: CASSQGLAGGPAPYEQYF
v_call: TRBV20-1; j_call: TRBJ2-1; cdr3_aa: CSACGLYNEQFF
v_call: TRBV7-6; j_call: TRBJ2-2; cdr3_aa: CASSLDRSSGGHVTGELFF
v_call: TRBV9; j_call: TRBJ1-1; cdr3_aa: CASSHTPQGNTEAFF
v_call: TRBV29-1; j_call: TRBJ2-2; cdr3_aa: CSASPDTVETGELFF
v_call: TRBV7-7; j_call: TRBJ2-5; cdr3_aa: CASSQAANPTETQYF
v_call: TRBV2; j_call: TRBJ2-7; cdr3_aa: CATLQTLSTYEQYF
v_call: TRBV29-1; j_call: TRBJ2-1; cdr3_aa: CSVEDRNSYNEQFF
v_call: TRBV7-8; j_call: TRBJ2-7; cdr3_aa: CASSLEGVEQYF
v_call: TRBV27; j_call: TRBJ2-7; cdr3_aa: CASSKRGGYQSYEQYF
v_call: TRBV11-2; j_call: TRBJ2-7; cdr3_aa: CASSSASGGFYEQYF
v_call: TRBV4-3; j_call: TRBJ2-7; cdr3_aa: CASSQSDSYYEQYF
v_call: TRBV20-1; j_call: TRBJ2-7; cdr3_aa: CSARDGLAGARSYEQYF
v_call: TRBV7-6; j_call: TRBJ1-1; cdr3_aa: CASSLSGDSNTEAFF
v_call: TRBV12-5; j_call: TRBJ2-2; cdr3_aa: CASGFSTGELFF